The source of this T cell receptor (beta chain) is a study of Graves' ophthalmopathy and Graves' hyperthyroidism. This clonotype was seen at least ten times. Its cognate antigen is unknown. The CDR3 extends over 14 amino acids. Germline CDR1 and CDR2: SGDLS and YYNGEE. V lost 3 bases, J lost 3 bases, and 5 bases stayed unmatched. Broader study findings: The model's prediction of ophthalmopathy progression had 70.59% sensitivity and less than 75% specificity. Discriminating ophthalmopathy from stable hyperthyroidism, a 13-signature model attained a sensitivity of 87.88% and a specificity of 81.08%.

Amplification from RNA transcripts yielded the TCR beta CDR3 regions. A first-round RT-PCR used HTBI primers, followed by a second-round multiplex PCR. TCRdb used MiXCR to reprocess the multiplex PCR reads, holding one entry per CDR3 protein. The table has about 1.2 million distinct CDR3 sequences, 36% seen once; the top ten hold 11%. The source material was peripheral blood or thyroid tissue (not recorded which). The clonotype was recovered from an adult man with Graves' hyperthyroidism. The rearrangement links TRBV9 to TRBJ1-2; 7 positions match TRBD1. Written as DNA, the CDR3 is TGTGCCAGCAGCGCGGCAGGGGGTTACTATGGCTACACCTTC. Its protein is CASSAAGGYYGYTF.